The clone carrying this T cell receptor (beta chain) was counted between two and nine times. Antigen unknown. MiXCR, run by TCRdb on the RT-PCR reads, gives a single entry per CDR3 protein. In the table there are around 570,000 distinct CDR3 sequences, less than 8% of which are singletons. These data are taken from a study of response to subunit inactivated influenza vaccine. Study conclusions and caveats: Each seasonal flu vaccination may recruit only limited new T cells, authors suggested.

V shed 4 bases and J shed 1 base, with 10 bases lying between them. The CDR3 length is 15 residues. Germline V gene lookup returns CDR1 SEHNR and CDR2 FQNEAQ (reference sequence). The V and J genes are TRBV7-9 and TRBJ1-4; tentative D call: TRBD1 (5 bases). This receptor was identified in a man aged 45-69 years who received an inactivated influenza vaccine. Sequencing was performed on PBMCs from blood, taken around 25 months after vaccination. The CDR3 here is CASSSGRGTNEKLFF. The CDR3 DNA reads TGTGCCAGCAGCTCGGGGCGCGGAACTAATGAAAAACTGTTTTTT.